This is a list of T cell receptor beta chains from one sample in a study of shared clonotypes between healthy human individuals. Method: immunoSEQ multiplex PCR; TCRdb's copy keeps in-frame clones and lacks some. The sample consists of 1 million to 1.2 million clones, approximately 77% of them appearing once. What was sequenced was memory CD4+ T cells from PBMCs. The receptors originated from a man younger than 30 in good health. Some clones in this sample may be carry-over from other donors' samples. Each CDR3 is given with its conserved first and last residue. D genes are given only for firm matches. Size is omitted from some rows. Given values are once, few, many or a class for expanded clones.

j_gene,abundance,v_gene,d_gene,CDR3aa,CDR3nt
TRBJ1-5,.,TRBV4-1,.,CASSQPGGKSNQPQHF,TGCGCCAGCAGCCAACCCGGAGGGAAAAGCAATCAGCCCCAGCATTTT
TRBJ2-1,.,TRBV27,.,CASSLLAGRYYNEQFF,TGTGCCAGCAGTTTATTGGCGGGAAGGTATTACAATGAGCAGTTCTTC
TRBJ2-7,.,TRBV18,.,CASSPRGRPYEQYF,TGTGCCAGCTCACCCAGGGGCAGGCCCTACGAGCAGTACTTC
TRBJ1-2,.,TRBV19,.,CASGRLGTKNYGYTF,TGTGCCAGTGGGAGACTCGGGACGAAGAACTATGGCTACACCTTC
TRBJ2-2,.,TRBV6-1,.,CASSRANTGELFF,TGTGCCAGCAGTAGGGCGAACACCGGGGAGCTGTTTTTT
TRBJ1-4,few,TRBV20-1,.,CSVAGHEKLFF,TGCAGTGTGGCCGGGCATGAAAAACTGTTTTTT
TRBJ2-3,.,TRBV6-4,TRBD2,CASSDPSGGTDTQYF,TGTGCCAGCAGTGACCCATCGGGGGGGACAGATACGCAGTATTTT
TRBJ2-3,once,TRBV28,TRBD2,CASTGLAGTDTQYF,TGTGCCAGCACCGGACTAGCGGGCACAGATACGCAGTATTTT
TRBJ1-4,.,TRBV6-6,.,CASSYRGGEKLFF,TGTGCCAGCAGTTACAGGGGAGGGGAAAAACTGTTTTTT
TRBJ1-2,few,TRBV5-1,.,CASSLPGDYGYTF,TGCGCCAGCAGCTTGCCGGGGGACTATGGCTACACCTTC
TRBJ1-1,.,TRBV9,.,CASSVDDTRTEAFF,TGTGCCAGCAGCGTAGATGATACGAGAACTGAAGCTTTCTTT
TRBJ1-1,once,TRBV4-2,TRBD1,CASSSRTGGGEAFF,TGTGCCAGCAGCTCCCGGACAGGGGGAGGTGAAGCTTTCTTT
TRBJ2-2,.,TRBV7-9,TRBD2,CASSPPLRAGGFAGELFF,TGTGCCAGCAGCCCTCCCCTGAGAGCGGGAGGTTTCGCCGGGGAGCTGTTTTTT
TRBJ1-1,.,TRBV9,TRBD1,CASSVAGQGAGTEAFF,TGTGCCAGCAGCGTAGCGGGACAGGGGGCTGGCACTGAAGCTTTCTTT
TRBJ1-5,.,TRBV10-2,.,CASSDPTNRGNQPQHF,TGCGCCAGCAGTGACCCGACCAACAGGGGCAATCAGCCCCAGCATTTT
TRBJ2-1,once,TRBV29-1,TRBD2,CSVEDRLARYNEQFF,TGCAGCGTTGAAGATCGACTAGCGAGATACAATGAGCAGTTCTTC
TRBJ2-1,.,TRBV5-1,.,CASSLTDSYNEQFF,TGCGCCAGCAGCTTGACGGATTCCTACAATGAGCAGTTCTTC
TRBJ2-7,.,TRBV7-2,TRBD1,CASSLATGTGGIYEQYF,TGTGCCAGCAGCTTAGCGACCGGGACAGGGGGCATCTACGAGCAGTACTTC
TRBJ1-2,many,TRBV9,TRBD1,CASSVANMGQGYGYTF,TGTGCCAGCAGCGTAGCTAATATGGGACAGGGGTATGGCTACACCTTC
TRBJ2-1,.,TRBV5-1,.,CASSPPGSGSYNEQFF,TGCGCCAGCAGCCCCCCGGGAAGTGGGTCCTACAATGAGCAGTTCTTC
TRBJ2-1,.,TRBV10-3,TRBD2,CAISGGLAGAGQFF,TGTGCCATCAGTGGCGGACTAGCGGGGGCGGGGCAGTTCTTC
TRBJ1-3,.,TRBV6-6,.,CASRTSSGNTIYF,TGTGCCAGCAGGACAAGCTCTGGAAACACCATATATTTT
TRBJ2-1,few,TRBV28,TRBD2,CASHASGGEQFF,TGTGCCAGCCATGCCAGCGGGGGTGAGCAGTTCTTC
TRBJ2-2,once,TRBV9,TRBD2,CASSPRTSGSAGELFF,TGTGCCAGCAGCCCTCGGACTAGCGGGAGCGCCGGGGAGCTGTTTTTT
TRBJ1-6,.,TRBV18,TRBD1,CASSPEGGPPLHF,TGTGCCAGCTCCCCCGAAGGGGGCCCACCCCTCCACTTT
TRBJ2-3,.,TRBV6-6,TRBD2,CASSYPEAGAPYF,TGTGCCAGCAGTTACCCTGAGGCGGGAGCTCCGTATTTT